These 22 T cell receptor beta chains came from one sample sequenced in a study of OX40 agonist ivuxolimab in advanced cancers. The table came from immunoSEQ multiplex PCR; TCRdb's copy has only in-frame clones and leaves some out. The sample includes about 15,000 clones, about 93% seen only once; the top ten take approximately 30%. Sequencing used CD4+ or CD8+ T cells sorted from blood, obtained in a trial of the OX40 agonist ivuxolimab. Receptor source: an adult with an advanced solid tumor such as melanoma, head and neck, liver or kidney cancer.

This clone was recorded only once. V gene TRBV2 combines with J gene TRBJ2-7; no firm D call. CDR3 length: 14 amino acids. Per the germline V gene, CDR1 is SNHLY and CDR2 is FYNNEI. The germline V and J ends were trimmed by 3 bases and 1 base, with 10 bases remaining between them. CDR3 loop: CASSDRVVSYEQYF. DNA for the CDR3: TGTGCCAGCAGTGATAGGGTAGTTTCCTACGAGCAGTACTTC.

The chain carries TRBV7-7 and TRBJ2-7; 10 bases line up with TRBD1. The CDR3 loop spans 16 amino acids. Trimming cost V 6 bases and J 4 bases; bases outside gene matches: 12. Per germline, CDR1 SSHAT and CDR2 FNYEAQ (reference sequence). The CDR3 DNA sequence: TGTGCCAGCAGGCGACAGGGGGCGCAGGTTGAGTACGAGCAGTACTTC. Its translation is CASRRQGAQVEYEQYF.

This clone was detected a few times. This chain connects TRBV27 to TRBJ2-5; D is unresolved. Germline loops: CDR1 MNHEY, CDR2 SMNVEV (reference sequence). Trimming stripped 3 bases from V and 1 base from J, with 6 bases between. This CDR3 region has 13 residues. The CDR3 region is CASSFGFQETQYF. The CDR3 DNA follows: TGTGCCAGCAGTTTTGGGTTCCAAGAGACCCAGTACTTC.

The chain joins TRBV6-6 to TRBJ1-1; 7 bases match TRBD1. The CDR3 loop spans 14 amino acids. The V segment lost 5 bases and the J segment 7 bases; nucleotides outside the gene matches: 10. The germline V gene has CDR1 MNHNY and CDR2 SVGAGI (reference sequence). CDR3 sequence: CASSGTAFRGEAFF. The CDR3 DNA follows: TGTGCCAGCAGTGGGACAGCCTTTAGGGGTGAAGCTTTCTTT.

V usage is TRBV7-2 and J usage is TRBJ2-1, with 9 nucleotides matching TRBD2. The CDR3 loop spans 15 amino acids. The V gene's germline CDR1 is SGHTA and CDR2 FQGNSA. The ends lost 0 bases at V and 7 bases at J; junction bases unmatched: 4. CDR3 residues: CASSLALAGSNEQFF. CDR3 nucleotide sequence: TGTGCCAGCAGCTTAGCTCTAGCGGGATCAAATGAGCAGTTCTTC.

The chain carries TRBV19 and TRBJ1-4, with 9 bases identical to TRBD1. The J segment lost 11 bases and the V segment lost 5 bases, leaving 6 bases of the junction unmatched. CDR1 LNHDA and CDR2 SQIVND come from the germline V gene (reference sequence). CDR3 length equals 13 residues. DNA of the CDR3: TGTGCCAGTAGTGCCTACAGGGGGCAGAAACTGTTTTTT. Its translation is CASSAYRGQKLFF.

CDR3: CASSHMTYEQFF. The CDR3 DNA is TGCGCCAGCAGCCACATGACCTATGAGCAGTTCTTC. The chain links TRBV4-1 to TRBJ2-1; D uncertain. The CDR3 is 12 amino acids. The germline V gene encodes CDR1 MGHRA and CDR2 YSYEKL. The V gene lost 3 bases and the J gene lost 8 bases, with 8 bases spanning the gap.

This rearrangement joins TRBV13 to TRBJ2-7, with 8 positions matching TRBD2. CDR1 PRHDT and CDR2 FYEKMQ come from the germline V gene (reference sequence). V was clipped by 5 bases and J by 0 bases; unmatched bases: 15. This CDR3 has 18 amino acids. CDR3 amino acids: CASSQLAGSSQSSYEQYF. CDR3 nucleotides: TGTGCCAGCAGCCAATTAGCGGGATCTTCCCAAAGCTCCTACGAGCAGTACTTC.

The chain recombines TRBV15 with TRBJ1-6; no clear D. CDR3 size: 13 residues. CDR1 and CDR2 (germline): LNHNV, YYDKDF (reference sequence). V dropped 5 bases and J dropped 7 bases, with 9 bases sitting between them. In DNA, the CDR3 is TGTGCCACCAGCGCGGGCCGAAATTCACCCCTCCACTTT. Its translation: CATSAGRNSPLHF.

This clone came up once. CDR3 bases: TGTGCCAGCAGTTTATTCCCCAATTCACCCCTCCACTTT. Its protein is CASSLFPNSPLHF. V and J are TRBV27 and TRBJ1-6, with D unclear. In germline, CDR1 is MNHEY, CDR2 SMNVEV (reference sequence). The CDR3 length is 13 residues. V was shortened by 1 base and J by 7 bases, with 5 bases between the two germline ends.

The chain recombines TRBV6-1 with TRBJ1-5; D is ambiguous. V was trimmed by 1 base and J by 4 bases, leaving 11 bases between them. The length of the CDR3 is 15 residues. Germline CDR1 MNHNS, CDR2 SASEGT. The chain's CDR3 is CASSEGRGGNQPQHF. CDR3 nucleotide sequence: TGTGCCAGCAGTGAAGGGAGAGGCGGGAATCAGCCCCAGCATTTT.

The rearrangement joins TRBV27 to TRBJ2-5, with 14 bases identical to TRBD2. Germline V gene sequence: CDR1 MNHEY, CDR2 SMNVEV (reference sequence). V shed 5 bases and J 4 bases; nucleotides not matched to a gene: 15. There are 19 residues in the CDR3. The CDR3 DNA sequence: TGTGCCAGCAGTCCCACCCTCCGCGGGACTAGCGGGAGTAGAGAGACCCAGTACTTC. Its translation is CASSPTLRGTSGSRETQYF.

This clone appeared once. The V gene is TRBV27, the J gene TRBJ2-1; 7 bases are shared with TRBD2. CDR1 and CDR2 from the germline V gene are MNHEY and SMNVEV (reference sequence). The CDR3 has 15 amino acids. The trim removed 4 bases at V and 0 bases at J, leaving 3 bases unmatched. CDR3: CASSSGLLSYNEQFF. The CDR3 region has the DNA TGTGCCAGCAGTTCGGGACTACTCTCCTACAATGAGCAGTTCTTC.

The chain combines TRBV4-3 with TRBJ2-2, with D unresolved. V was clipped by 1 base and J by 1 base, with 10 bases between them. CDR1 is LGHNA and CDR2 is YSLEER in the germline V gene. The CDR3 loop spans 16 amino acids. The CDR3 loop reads CASSQVGFLNTGELFF. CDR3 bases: TGCGCCAGCAGCCAAGTTGGCTTCCTGAACACCGGGGAGCTGTTTTTT.

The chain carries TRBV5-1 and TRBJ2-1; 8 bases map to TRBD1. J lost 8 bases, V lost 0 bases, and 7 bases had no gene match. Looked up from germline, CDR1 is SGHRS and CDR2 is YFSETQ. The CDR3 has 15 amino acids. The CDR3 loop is CASSLVGTGSDEQFF. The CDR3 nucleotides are TGCGCCAGCAGCTTGGTAGGGACAGGTTCCGATGAGCAGTTCTTC.

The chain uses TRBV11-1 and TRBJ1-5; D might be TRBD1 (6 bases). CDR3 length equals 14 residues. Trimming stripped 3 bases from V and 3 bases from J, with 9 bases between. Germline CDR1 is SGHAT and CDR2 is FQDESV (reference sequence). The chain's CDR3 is CASSLSGDNQPQHF. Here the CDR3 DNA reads TGTGCCAGCAGCTTGTCAGGGGACAATCAGCCCCAGCATTTT.

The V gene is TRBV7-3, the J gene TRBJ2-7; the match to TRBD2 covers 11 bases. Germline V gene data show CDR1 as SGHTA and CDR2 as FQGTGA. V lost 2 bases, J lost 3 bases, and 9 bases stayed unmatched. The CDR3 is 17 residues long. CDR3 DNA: TGTGCCAGCAGCTTAGCTGGGACTAGCGGCACCATCTACGAGCAGTACTTC. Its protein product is CASSLAGTSGTIYEQYF.

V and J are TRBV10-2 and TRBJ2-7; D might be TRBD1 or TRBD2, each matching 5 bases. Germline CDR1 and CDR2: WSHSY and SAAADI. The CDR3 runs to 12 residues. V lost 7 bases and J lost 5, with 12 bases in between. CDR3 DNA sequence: TGCGCCAGCACCGAATGGGGGAACGAGCAGTACTTC. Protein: CASTEWGNEQYF.

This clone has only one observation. The CDR3 nucleotides are TGTGCCAGCACCCAATCGGGGGGGTTTGGGGCCAACGTCCTGACTTTC. Translation: CASTQSGGFGANVLTF. The V and J genes are TRBV9 and TRBJ2-6; TRBD2 aligns across 8 bases. This CDR3 has 16 amino acids. V was pared by 6 bases and J by 3 bases, with 8 bases of the junction left unmatched. From germline, CDR1 is SGDLS and CDR2 YYNGEE. The full variable domain, completed using reference TRBV9 and TRBJ2-6, is DSGVTQTPKHLITATGQRVTLRCSPRSGDLSVYWYQQSLDQGLQFLIQYYNGEERAKGNILERFSAQQFPDLHSELNLSSLELGDSALYFCASTQSGGFGANVLTFGAGSRLTVL.

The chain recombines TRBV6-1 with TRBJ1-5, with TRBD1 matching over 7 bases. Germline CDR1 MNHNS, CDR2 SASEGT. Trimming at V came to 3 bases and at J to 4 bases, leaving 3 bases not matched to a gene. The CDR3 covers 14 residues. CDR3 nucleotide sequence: TGTGCCAGCAGTGAGACAGGGTCAAATCAGCCCCAGCATTTT. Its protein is CASSETGSNQPQHF.

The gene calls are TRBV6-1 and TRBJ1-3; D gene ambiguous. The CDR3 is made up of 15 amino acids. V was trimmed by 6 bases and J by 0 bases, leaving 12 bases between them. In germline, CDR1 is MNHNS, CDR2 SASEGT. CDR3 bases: TGTGCCAGCAGAATGATTGATGGCTCTGGAAACACCATATATTTT. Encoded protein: CASRMIDGSGNTIYF.

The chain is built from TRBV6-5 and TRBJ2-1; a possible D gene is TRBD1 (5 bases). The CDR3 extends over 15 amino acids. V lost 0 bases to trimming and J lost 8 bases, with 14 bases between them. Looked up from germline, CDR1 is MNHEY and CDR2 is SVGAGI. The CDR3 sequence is CASSYSWGVGDEQFF. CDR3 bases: TGTGCCAGCAGTTACTCGTGGGGCGTAGGGGATGAGCAGTTCTTC.